These 23 T cell receptor beta chains share one sample of origin, sequenced in a study of neurological immune-mediated disorders. Using its own MiXCR run on the 5' RACE reads, TCRdb lists one record per CDR3 protein. The sample yields over 60,000 distinct CDR3 sequences, roughly 4.7% seen once. The specimen was PBMCs. The receptor set was obtained from a woman under 40 with multiple sclerosis.

Turning to this clonotype: At one end the junction does not follow the germline gene, possibly because of a read error. V and J are TRBV10-3 and TRBJ2-6; a weak D match, TRBD1 (5 bases). Germline assignment: CDR1 ENHRY and CDR2 SYGVKD. The CDR3 is 16 amino acids. Written as DNA, the CDR3 is TGCGCCATCAGTGCCGATTCCAGCTCTGGGGCCAACGTCCTGATTTTC. Amino acid sequence: CAISADSSSGANVLIF.

As concerns this clonotype: It may be a read error: a sequence one base away is much more abundant. CDR3 sequence: CSARYMARGGTQYF. The CDR3 region has the DNA TGCAGTGCTAGATACATGGCGAGAGGGGGGACCCAGTACTTC. This chain uses TRBV20-1 with TRBJ2-5; a possible D gene is TRBD1 (6 bases). CDR1 and CDR2 (germline): DFQATT, SNEGSKA (reference sequence). V was cut by 2 bases and J by 7 bases, with 17 bases left in between. The CDR3 length is 14 residues.

The chain carries TRBV12-3 or TRBV12-4 and TRBJ2-5; D remains ambiguous. The CDR3 has 13 amino acids. Trimming left V 5 bases short and J 1 base short, with 8 bases between. The CDR3 is CASSPKAQETQYF. In DNA, the CDR3 is TGTGCCAGCAGTCCCAAGGCCCAAGAGACCCAGTACTTC.

This clonotype was recorded at least ten times. V is TRBV4-1 and J is TRBJ1-4; 11 bases fit TRBD1. V was pared by 3 bases and J by 1 base, with 1 base of the junction left unmatched. There are 16 residues in the CDR3. The germline V gene has CDR1 MGHRA and CDR2 YSYEKL. CDR3: CASSQDRGLTNEKLFF. The CDR3 coding sequence is TGCGCCAGCAGCCAGGACAGGGGGCTAACTAATGAAAAACTGTTTTTT.

V usage is TRBV7-9 and J usage is TRBJ2-4; D may be TRBD1 or TRBD2 (6 bases each). Trimming took 5 bases from V and 11 from J, leaving 34 bases between them. The germline CDR1 and CDR2 sequences are SEHNR and FQNEAQ (reference sequence). This CDR3 comprises 19 residues. Written as DNA, the CDR3 is TGTGCCAGCAGCCCCCTGGGGGGACAATTTATCCTAGCCAAAAAACTTCAGTACTTC. Residues: CASSPLGGQFILAKKLQYF.

This clonotype has at least ten counts. The chain is built from TRBV5-1 and TRBJ2-7; D gene unclear. V was cut by 0 bases and J by 0 bases, with 4 bases left in between. Germline-derived CDR1 and CDR2 are SGHRS and YFSETQ. The CDR3 runs to 13 residues. CDR3 bases: TGCGCCAGCAGCTTGGACGGCTCCTACGAGCAGTACTTC. This codes for CASSLDGSYEQYF.

This clonotype showed up many times. The chain recombines TRBV20-1 with TRBJ2-7, with TRBD1 identical over 9 bases. Unmatched junction bases numbered 7, after V lost 4 bases and J lost 6 bases. Germline lookup yields CDR1 DFQATT and CDR2 SNEGSKA (reference sequence). The CDR3 extends over 13 amino acids. This CDR3 reads CSANSDRGSEQYF. CDR3 DNA sequence: TGCAGTGCTAACTCGGACAGGGGATCCGAGCAGTACTTC.

This clonotype appeared many times. The gene calls are TRBV11-1 and TRBJ2-1; tentatively, D is TRBD2 (7 bases). V was pared by 1 base and J by 5 bases, with 15 bases between. This CDR3 region has 16 residues. CDR1 is SGHAT, CDR2 FQDESV, per germline (reference sequence). Here the CDR3 DNA reads TGTGCCAGCAGCTTAGGGTCTTGGGGGGGCAACAATGAGCAGTTCTTC. Protein: CASSLGSWGGNNEQFF. Based on the CDR3 plus reference TRBV11-1 and TRBJ2-1, the full variable domain is EAEVAQSPRYKITEKSQAVAFWCDPISGHATLYWYRQILGQGPELLVQFQDESVVDDSQLPKDRFSAERLKGVDSTLKIQPAELGDSAMYLCASSLGSWGGNNEQFFGPGTRLTVL.

This rearrangement joins TRBV5-1 to TRBJ2-5; 15 nucleotides match TRBD2. From germline, CDR1 is SGHRS and CDR2 YFSETQ. Trimming cost V 4 bases and J 2 bases; bases outside gene matches: 9. The CDR3 is made up of 18 amino acids. The CDR3: CASSTGLAGGPLQETQYF. The CDR3 nucleotides are TGCGCCAGCAGCACCGGACTAGCGGGAGGGCCATTGCAAGAGACCCAGTACTTC.

This clonotype was observed a few times. The rearrangement uses TRBV5-6 and TRBJ2-7; 9 nucleotides line up with TRBD2. J was trimmed by 4 bases and V by 3 bases; bases with no gene match: 8. Germline V gene lookup returns CDR1 SGHDT and CDR2 YYEEEE. CDR3 length: 15 residues. In nucleotides, the CDR3 is TGTGCCAGCAGCTCTAAGCGGGAGGTATCGTACGAGCAGTACTTC. It encodes CASSSKREVSYEQYF.

This clonotype was counted at least ten times. The chain employs TRBV5-8 and TRBJ1-1; D is unclear. This CDR3 is built from 14 residues. V dropped 0 bases and J dropped 4 bases, with 10 bases sitting between them. Per the germline V gene, CDR1 is SGHTS and CDR2 is YDEGEE. Written as DNA, the CDR3 is TGTGCCAGCAGCTTGGAGTGGCAGGCCACTGAAGCTTTCTTT. It translates to CASSLEWQATEAFF.

The table lists this clonotype with many counts. It may be a read error: a sequence one base away is much more abundant. The chain combines TRBV5-1 with TRBJ2-1; D is possibly TRBD2 (5 bases). There are 16 residues in the CDR3. Germline V gene data show CDR1 as SGHRS and CDR2 as YFSETQ. V lost 0 bases to trimming and J lost 7 bases, with 17 bases between them. CDR3 sequence reads: CASSLVVGTTGNEQFF. The DNA of the CDR3 is TGCGCCAGCAGCTTGGTCGTGGGCACGACGGGGAATGAGCAGTTCTTC.

This clonotype was detected ten times or more. The V and J genes are TRBV7-8 and TRBJ2-5; maybe TRBD2 (5 bases). The CDR3 runs 14 residues. CDR1 and CDR2 from the germline V gene are SGHVS and FQNEAQ. Trimming removed 9 bases from V and 2 bases from J, with 16 bases in between. CDR3 nucleotide sequence: TGTGCCAGTGGGGAGTTGGAGGTACAAGAGACCCAGTACTTC. Protein: CASGELEVQETQYF.

V is TRBV20-1 and J is TRBJ1-1, with TRBD1 matching over 7 bases. The CDR3 is 17 amino acids. The V gene end was trimmed by 3 bases and the J gene end by 4 bases; junction bases not matched to a gene: 17. Germline lookup yields CDR1 DFQATT and CDR2 SNEGSKA (reference sequence). CDR3 sequence (DNA): TGCAGTGCTAGGTTTGAGGGGGCGTCACCTTTCAGCACTGAAGCTTTCTTT. Amino acid sequence: CSARFEGASPFSTEAFF.

This clonotype was seen at least ten times. The gene calls are TRBV5-1 and TRBJ2-6, with D perhaps being TRBD1 or TRBD2 (5 bases each). The CDR3 length is 15 residues. Germline lookup yields CDR1 SGHRS and CDR2 YFSETQ. V was pared by 0 bases and J by 4 bases, with 8 bases between. CDR3 in DNA: TGCGCCAGCAGCTTGGCAGGGACCGGGGCCAACGTCCTGACTTTC. Residues: CASSLAGTGANVLTF.

This clonotype was detected many times. The chain recombines TRBV29-1 with TRBJ2-3; D call uncertain. The CDR3 runs to 13 residues. Germline CDR1 SQVTM, CDR2 ANQGSEA. Trimming removed 6 bases from V and 2 bases from J, with 12 bases in between. CDR3 DNA sequence: TGCAGCGTCCGAGTGGTTAACACAGATACGCAGTATTTT. Protein sequence: CSVRVVNTDTQYF.

This clonotype was recorded at least ten times. This rearrangement joins TRBV27 to TRBJ1-2; D is perhaps TRBD1 (6 bases). Germline CDR1 and CDR2: MNHEY and SMNVEV (reference sequence). V lost 6 bases and J lost 1, with 9 bases in between. The CDR3 consists of 13 residues. CDR3 in amino acids: CASRRQDNYGYTF. CDR3 DNA sequence: TGTGCCAGCAGGAGACAGGATAACTATGGCTACACCTTC.

This clonotype has at least ten counts. The gene calls are TRBV5-1 and TRBJ2-5; 9 positions match TRBD1. The germline V gene has CDR1 SGHRS and CDR2 YFSETQ. Losses at the gene ends were 4 bases for V and 4 bases for J; bases not matched to a gene: 8. The CDR3 runs to 15 residues. CDR3 bases: TGCGCCAGCAGCCCGGAGGGGACAGGGTCAGAGACCCAGTACTTC. Its protein product is CASSPEGTGSETQYF.

There are many counts of this clonotype. A much larger clone sits a single nucleotide away, making a read error possible. The chain links TRBV3-1 to TRBJ1-5, with no clear D. Trimming stripped 1 base from V and 4 bases from J, with 8 bases between. Germline CDR1 is LGHDT and CDR2 is YNNKEL (reference sequence). The CDR3 is 14 amino acids. CDR3 loop: CASSQGKANQPQHF. The CDR3 coding sequence is TGTGCCAGCAGCCAAGGAAAGGCTAATCAGCCCCAGCATTTT.

This clonotype was found many times. This sequence joins TRBV4-1 and TRBJ2-1, with a weak D call TRBD2 (6 bases). The germline V and J ends were trimmed by 4 bases and 7 bases, with 17 bases remaining between them. Germline assignment: CDR1 MGHRA and CDR2 YSYEKL. The CDR3 runs 15 residues. The CDR3 DNA is TGCGCCAGCAGCCCCGCGGGTTCAGGGAGGAATGAGCAGTTCTTC. Translating it yields CASSPAGSGRNEQFF.

This clonotype was counted at least ten times. The V call is TRBV5-1, the J call TRBJ2-3, with D perhaps given as TRBD1 or TRBD2 (5 bases each). Between the trimmed V and J ends, which lost 7 bases and 4 bases, there was a span of 16 bases. The CDR3 is 14 residues long. Germline V gene sequence: CDR1 SGHRS, CDR2 YFSETQ. CDR3 DNA sequence: TGCGCCAGCCGCCCGGGACCGACGTCAGATACGCAGTATTTT. Translating gives CASRPGPTSDTQYF. The full variable domain, completed using reference TRBV5-1 and TRBJ2-3, is KAGVTQTPRYLIKTRGQQVTLSCSPISGHRSVSWYQQTPGQGLQFLFEYFSETQRNKGNFPGRFSGRQFSNSRSEMNVSTLELGDSALYLCASRPGPTSDTQYFGPGTRLTVL.

This clonotype showed up many times. This sequence joins TRBV5-1 and TRBJ2-5; no reliable D call. Trimming removed 5 bases from V and 2 bases from J, with 10 bases in between. The V gene's germline CDR1 is SGHRS and CDR2 YFSETQ. The CDR3 runs 13 residues. This chain's CDR3 is CASRSEVQETQYF. CDR3 sequence (DNA): TGCGCCAGCAGGAGCGAGGTACAAGAGACCCAGTACTTC.

V usage is TRBV20-1 and J usage is TRBJ1-5; TRBD1 might be the D (6 bases). The germline gives CDR1 DFQATT, CDR2 SNEGSKA (reference sequence). V lost 1 base and J lost 5, with 9 bases in between. The CDR3 runs 13 residues. The CDR3 loop reads CSARGGGDQPQHF. The CDR3 region has the DNA TGCAGTGCTAGAGGCGGGGGCGATCAGCCCCAGCATTTT.